This passage covers 21 T cell receptor beta chains from one sample sequenced in a study of T cells in Graves' hyperthyroidism and ophthalmopathy (dated by TCRdb to 2018 to 2020). Libraries were constructed by multiplex PCR. TCRdb shows the sequencer as Illumina HiSeq 2000. TCR beta CDR3 regions were amplified from RNA transcripts. The TCR CDR3 was subjected to a first round of RT-PCR using the HTBI primer set and the Qiagen OneStep RT-PCR kit. The public reads were quality trimmed at Q25 with fastp and then assembled into clones with MiXCR by TCRdb, keeping productive beta chains. A single entry per CDR3 protein holds the most common genes and DNA from its merged rows. This sample holds some 600,000 distinct CDR3 sequences; approximately 14% were observed only once. The ten largest clones take up more than 5% of the sample. Sequenced material: blood. The origin of the receptors is a woman aged 25 to 39 with Graves' hyperthyroidism that later progressed to Graves' ophthalmopathy.

This clonotype was detected many times. This sequence joins TRBV30 and TRBJ2-6; no clear D gene. This CDR3 is 14 amino acids long. Between the trimmed V and J ends, which lost 3 bases and 0 bases, there was a span of 6 bases. Looked up from germline, CDR1 is GTSNPN and CDR2 is SVGIG (reference sequence). The CDR3 reads CAWRIVSGANVLTF. The CDR3 nucleotides are TGTGCCTGGAGGATAGTCTCTGGGGCCAACGTCCTGACTTTC.

The chain links TRBV6-1 to TRBJ2-7; D gene unclear. The germline V and J ends were trimmed by 2 bases and 2 bases, with 16 bases remaining between them. The CDR3 covers 16 residues. The germline V gene encodes CDR1 MNHNS and CDR2 SASEGT. The CDR3 loop reads CASSEKSPLSAYEQYF. Here the CDR3 DNA reads TGTGCCAGCAGTGAAAAATCCCCACTCAGCGCCTACGAGCAGTACTTC.

This clonotype was counted at least ten times. The rearrangement links TRBV27 to TRBJ1-2, with D perhaps TRBD1 (5 bases). Trimming took 3 bases from V and 4 from J, leaving 12 bases between them. CDR3 length: 14 residues. Germline V gives CDR1 MNHEY, CDR2 SMNVEV (reference sequence). CDR3 nucleotide sequence: TGTGCCAGCAGTTTCACCAGGGACTCCTATGGCTACACCTTC. Translation gives CASSFTRDSYGYTF.

About this clonotype itself: This may stem from a read error, because a much larger clone lies one nucleotide away. This likely comes from a read error, as the CDR3 has no conserved phenylalanine or tryptophan at its end. The rearrangement uses TRBV7-9 and TRBJ2-3; a possible D gene is TRBD1 (6 bases). V was clipped by 5 bases and J by 2 bases, with 11 bases between them. There are 14 residues in the CDR3. Looked up from germline, CDR1 is SEHNR and CDR2 is FQNEAQ (reference sequence). CDR3 bases: TGTGCCAGCAGCGTACAGGGATACACAGATACGCAGTATTCT. As protein: CASSVQGYTDTQYS.

This clonotype came up a few times. The J gene is TRBJ1-4, the V gene TRBV15; D possibly corresponds to TRBD1 (5 bases). Trimming pared 3 bases from V and 4 bases from J, leaving 9 bases between. The germline V gene encodes CDR1 LNHNV and CDR2 YYDKDF (reference sequence). CDR3 length: 14 residues. CDR3 amino acids: CATSSQGRNEKLFF. DNA for the CDR3: TGTGCCACCAGCAGCCAGGGTCGTAATGAAAAACTGTTTTTT.

Comment on this clonotype: A single base separates this from a much larger clone, so it may be a read error. This sequence joins TRBV7-6 and TRBJ2-7; either TRBD1 or TRBD2 may supply D (5 bases each). Per germline, CDR1 SGHVS and CDR2 FNYEAQ. The CDR3 runs to 16 residues. CDR3 in amino acids: CASSLAQGVIRAEHYF. The CDR3 DNA reads as TGCGCCAGCAGCTTAGCGCAGGGAGTCATCAGGGCCGAGCACTACTTC. The full variable domain, in which reference TRBV7-6 and TRBJ2-7 provide the parts outside the CDR3, is GAGVSQSPRYKVTKRGQDVALRCDPISGHVSLYWYRQALGQGPEFLTYFNYEAQQDKSGLPNDRFSAERPEGSISTLTIQRTEQRDSAMYRCASSLAQGVIRAEHYFGPGTRLTVT.

The chain joins TRBV6-6 to TRBJ1-3, with TRBD1 matching over 9 bases. This CDR3 has 18 residues. The J segment lost 4 bases and the V segment lost 2 bases, leaving 12 bases of the junction unmatched. From germline, CDR1 is MNHNY and CDR2 SVGAGI (reference sequence). Written as DNA, the CDR3 is TGTGCCAGCAGTTACCCCAATAAAGGGACAGGGAACGGAAACACCATATATTTT. Translated, it gives CASSYPNKGTGNGNTIYF.

The chain employs TRBV29-1 and TRBJ1-2, with unresolved D. CDR3 length equals 12 residues. CDR1 is SQVTM, CDR2 ANQGSEA, per germline. V was pared by 4 bases and J by 13 bases, with 19 bases between. The CDR3 spells CSVVPGGESFTF. CDR3 sequence (DNA): TGCAGCGTTGTCCCCGGTGGGGAATCTTTCACCTTC.

Concerning this clonotype itself: This may be a read error: a much more frequent sequence differs by one nucleotide. V usage is TRBV6-2 or TRBV6-3 and J usage is TRBJ2-1; D gene unclear. The V end was cut by 5 bases, the J end by 4 bases, with 15 bases between. This CDR3 comprises 15 residues. CDR1 is MNHEY and CDR2 is SVGEGT in the germline V gene. The CDR3 loop is CASSPLTLRYNEQFF. The CDR3 region has the DNA TGTGCCAGCAGTCCATTGACTCTCCGTTACAATGAGCAGTTCTTC.

A remark on this clonotype: A read error may be the cause here, since a much bigger clone is one base away. The rearrangement uses TRBV20-1 and TRBJ2-5; 7 bases align to TRBD2. The V gene's germline CDR1 is DFQATT and CDR2 SNEGSKA (reference sequence). The CDR3 has 14 residues. V dropped 1 base and J dropped 4; count of bases not matched to a gene: 6. Here the CDR3 DNA reads TGCAGTGCTAGAGTGGGCGGGAGAGTAGAGACCCAGTACTTC. It encodes CSARVGGRVETQYF.

This chain joins TRBV27 and TRBJ2-1; no firm D call. The CDR3 contains 14 residues. Germline CDR1 is MNHEY and CDR2 is SMNVEV (reference sequence). V lost 3 bases to trimming and J lost 0 bases, with 6 bases between them. As DNA, the CDR3 is TGTGCCAGCAGTTTTCTAAGCTCCTACAATGAGCAGTTCTTC. This codes for CASSFLSSYNEQFF.

In its sample, this clonotype was seen many times. The chain links TRBV6-1 to TRBJ1-5; D is perhaps TRBD1 (5 bases). From germline, CDR1 is MNHNS and CDR2 SASEGT. The length of the CDR3 is 12 residues. The V gene lost 5 bases and the J gene lost 9 bases, with 11 bases spanning the gap. CDR3 bases: TGTGCCAGCAGTTCAGGGTACGGGCCCCAGCATTTT. Amino acids: CASSSGYGPQHF.

Note on this clonotype: Possible read error: a much larger clone is one base away. The CDR3 ends on some other residue instead of the conserved phenylalanine or tryptophan, so this is likely a read error. DNA for the CDR3: TGTGCCTGGGCACGAGTAGTTAACTATGGCTACACCTAC. This encodes CAWARVVNYGYTY. The chain uses TRBV30 and TRBJ1-2; D remains unclear. V was clipped by 5 bases and J by 1 base, with 11 bases between them. CDR1 is GTSNPN and CDR2 is SVGIG in the germline V gene (reference sequence). The CDR3 contains 13 residues.

This clonotype was picked up a small number of times. The chain employs TRBV5-1 and TRBJ2-7; 8 nucleotides match TRBD1. Germline V gene data show CDR1 as SGHRS and CDR2 as YFSETQ. The ends lost 6 bases at V and 0 bases at J; junction bases unmatched: 5. This CDR3 comprises 14 residues. CDR3 in amino acids: CASNRGQASYEQYF. Written as DNA, the CDR3 is TGCGCCAGCAACAGGGGACAGGCCTCCTACGAGCAGTACTTC.

In its sample, this clonotype was seen a few times. The chain is built from TRBV3-1 and TRBJ1-1; D not certain. The germline V and J ends were trimmed by 5 bases and 1 base, with 14 bases remaining between them. CDR3 length equals 15 residues. Germline-derived CDR1 and CDR2 are LGHDT and YNNKEL (reference sequence). The CDR3 reads CASSYLGKGNTEAFF. CDR3 nucleotide sequence: TGTGCCAGCAGCTACCTTGGCAAGGGGAACACTGAAGCTTTCTTT.

Many counts were recorded for this clonotype. This chain connects TRBV6-2 or TRBV6-3 to TRBJ1-2, with D maybe TRBD1 (5 bases). CDR3 length equals 13 residues. The ends were cut back, 0 bases at V and 6 bases at J, with 8 bases in the middle. Germline values: CDR1 MNHEY, CDR2 SVGEGT. CDR3 residues: CASSYSTGHGYTF. In nucleotides, the CDR3 is TGTGCCAGCAGTTACTCGACGGGGCATGGCTACACCTTC.

In this sample, this clonotype turned up many times. The chain has TRBV11-3 and TRBJ1-2; D might be TRBD1 (5 bases). This CDR3 has 17 amino acids. V was shortened by 4 bases and J by 7 bases, with 25 bases between the two germline ends. Germline V gene lookup returns CDR1 SGHNT and CDR2 YENEEA. The CDR3 DNA reads TGTGCCAGCAGCTCGCACCCCACAGGATTAGATGGATTTGGCTACACCTTC. This sequence encodes CASSSHPTGLDGFGYTF.

This clonotype was recorded many times. V gene TRBV15 combines with J gene TRBJ2-7; the match to TRBD1 covers 8 bases. Germline trimming cut 4 bases from V and 6 bases from J; bases unmatched to any gene: 8. This CDR3 has 14 residues. Germline loops: CDR1 LNHNV, CDR2 YYDKDF (reference sequence). The CDR3 coding sequence is TGTGCCACCAGCACCTTCCAGGGGGCGAGCGAGCAGTACTTC. Translation: CATSTFQGASEQYF.

This clonotype came up many times. V is TRBV12-3 or TRBV12-4 and J is TRBJ2-7, with D perhaps matching TRBD1 (6 bases). V was shortened by 6 bases and J by 0 bases, with 15 bases between the two germline ends. The CDR3 runs to 15 residues. CDR3 sequence: CASSTRPGVSYEQYF. CDR3 coding DNA: TGTGCCAGCAGCACCCGCCCAGGGGTCTCCTACGAGCAGTACTTC.

Ten or more counts support this clonotype. The V gene is TRBV20-1, the J gene TRBJ1-5, with TRBD1 matching over 9 bases. This CDR3 comprises 14 residues. The germline gives CDR1 DFQATT, CDR2 SNEGSKA (reference sequence). The trim removed 5 bases at V and 4 bases at J, leaving 6 bases unmatched. The CDR3 region is CSAPSGTGNQPQHF. CDR3 sequence (DNA): TGCAGTGCTCCGTCCGGGACAGGGAATCAGCCCCAGCATTTT.

In this sample, this clonotype turned up many times. One end of the junction varies from germline; a read error may be responsible. The J gene is TRBJ1-1, the V gene TRBV28, with D unresolved. The CDR3 totals 13 residues. Per the germline V gene, CDR1 is MDHEN and CDR2 is SYDVKM. For the CDR3, the DNA is TGTGCCAGCAGCACGGACCCGAACGCTGAAGCTTTCTTT. Protein: CASSTDPNAEAFF.